This TCR beta chain originates from a study of blood T cell repertoires in COVID-19. Data came from immunoSEQ multiplex PCR; TCRdb stores just in-frame clones and leaves some out. The data contain about 210,000 clones, about 87% of them seen just once; the ten biggest clones take up under 2.5%. V gave up 5 bases and J gave up 6 bases; unmatched junction bases: 7. The CDR3 is 15 amino acids. CDR1 is SGHTA, CDR2 FQGNSA, per germline. The source material was PBMCs or T cells enriched from blood (not recorded which). The receptor comes from a woman aged 40 to 50 with acute COVID-19. This chain connects TRBV7-2 to TRBJ1-6; 7 bases are shared with TRBD1. The CDR3: CASSQRQGSNSPLHF. The CDR3 DNA reads as TGTGCCAGCAGCCAGCGACAGGGAAGTAATTCACCCCTCCACTTT.